This T cell receptor beta chain was recorded in a study of monozygotic twins with inflammatory bowel disease. TCRdb re-called the 5' RACE reads and gives one entry per CDR3 protein, without DNA. The repertoire table contains about 380,000 distinct CDR3 sequences. Germline assignment: CDR1 SGHTA and CDR2 FQGNSA. This CDR3 spans 15 amino acids. This sequence originates from a human donor with ulcerative colitis or Crohn's disease, or a healthy co-twin of an affected twin (not recorded which). Specimen: blood. This chain connects TRBV7-2 to TRBJ2-1; TCRdb picks TRBD1, but there is no DNA to check that call. CDR3 in amino acids: CASSISGGFGNEQFF.